This TCR beta chain was recorded in a study of OX40 agonist ivuxolimab in advanced cancers. For the study at large: Dose-escalation patients suffered from hepatocellular carcinoma, melanoma, renal cell or head and neck cancer. Antecedent anti-PD-1, anti-PD-L1 or anti-CTLA-4 therapy was permissible, with approximately 44% having received some. Points from the study as a whole: The study found that CD8+ T cells averaged more expanded clones than CD4+.

Generated by immunoSEQ multiplex PCR, the TCRdb table keeps only in-frame clones and is missing some. Of more than 80,000 clones in the sample, around 88% were seen once. Drawing of blood for sampling happened at baseline, at cycle 4 day 1, and at cycle 7 day 1. V dropped 2 bases and J dropped 4; count of bases not matched to a gene: 11. Per germline, CDR1 SGDLS and CDR2 YYNGEE. The CDR3 covers 16 residues. A word on this clone: What it binds is not known.

The chain has TRBV9 and TRBJ2-7; 8 bases are shared with TRBD2. This specimen consisted of CD4+ or CD8+ T cells sorted from blood, obtained in a trial of the OX40 agonist ivuxolimab. The receptor's source is an adult with an advanced solid tumor such as melanoma, head and neck, liver or kidney cancer. The CDR3 loop reads CASSVGPTGGPYEQYF. CDR3 DNA sequence: TGTGCCAGCAGCGTCGGGCCTACGGGAGGGCCTTACGAGCAGTACTTC.